The rows below give T cell receptor beta chains drawn from one sample of a study of HIV-infected patients and healthy controls. TCRdb recomputed calls from the 5' RACE reads with MiXCR, one row per CDR3 protein. Counted here are about 67,000 distinct CDR3 sequences, approximately 15% occurring once; the ten biggest clones make up 5.5% to 7%. The sequenced sample consisted of CD4+ T cells from blood. The receptors originated from a human donor in good health. Each CDR3 is given without its conserved first and last residue. Fields, in order: D gene, V gene, CDR3 protein. A D gene is named only where the DNA matches it firmly.

D: -; V: TRBV3-1; CDR3: ASSPPELLDTQY
D: TRBD1; V: TRBV20-1; CDR3: SASLGGPNTGELF
D: -; V: TRBV20-1; CDR3: SAREKGGWEKLF
D: -; V: TRBV7-7; CDR3: ASRTTTGELF
D: -; V: TRBV14; CDR3: ASSQDVGGGSPLH
D: TRBD2; V: TRBV20-1; CDR3: SARVHPGTSLNTGELF
D: -; V: TRBV7-9; CDR3: ASSLGGGDTDTQY
D: -; V: TRBV7-9; CDR3: ASSLGHANTEAF
D: TRBD1; V: TRBV6-6; CDR3: ASINGDRALVETQY
D: -; V: TRBV2; CDR3: ASTTQGSTDTQY
D: -; V: TRBV30; CDR3: AGRGQAAQY
D: TRBD2; V: TRBV19; CDR3: ASSLLGLAGTPSTDTQY
D: TRBD1; V: TRBV13; CDR3: ASSLDRAAEQY
D: -; V: TRBV6-2/TRBV6-3; CDR3: ASSTTRKTQY
D: -; V: TRBV6-2/TRBV6-3; CDR3: ASSYSAYEQY
D: -; V: TRBV28; CDR3: ASSIQGRVGYT
D: -; V: TRBV21-1; CDR3: ASSARQGTYEQY
D: TRBD2; V: TRBV14; CDR3: ASSQDSSGLAGGDEQF
D: TRBD1; V: TRBV20-1; CDR3: SALGQSSGANVLT
D: -; V: TRBV7-8; CDR3: ASSYPRGAGNTEAF